This T cell receptor beta chain was profiled in a study of blood T cell repertoires in COVID-19. Study-level information: Sites in the United States, Italy and Spain provided acute and convalescent COVID-19 samples. The cDNA or gDNA used as material had been derived from T cells, B-cell-depleted T cells, or PBMCs.

Original handling: Reference gene primer amplification yielded estimated nucleated cell counts. Measured with immunoSEQ multiplex PCR; TCRdb has only the in-frame clones, and not every one. From that table come the V and J calls and clone size; the DNA was used to work out D and trimming. Of some 270,000 clones listed, around nine tenths were seen once; the top ten hold around 1.5%. The CDR3 spans 16 residues. Trimming shortened V by 5 bases and J by 1 base, and 15 bases separated the two germline ends. Germline lookup yields CDR1 LNHDA and CDR2 SQIVND (reference sequence). The receptor was derived from a woman aged 55-70 years who had recovered from COVID-19. The rearrangement links TRBV19 to TRBJ1-5; TRBD1 is a possible D gene (6 bases). The sequenced sample was peripheral blood. CDR3 in amino acids: CASSFLIGQSNQPQHF. CDR3 nucleotides: TGTGCCAGTAGTTTTCTGATCGGACAGAGCAATCAGCCCCAGCATTTT.